This T cell receptor (beta chain) was captured in a study of T cells in Graves' hyperthyroidism and ophthalmopathy (dated by TCRdb to about 2019). Concerning the study at large: Peripheral blood samples were taken at the time of initial diagnosis, prior to any treatment. Whether ophthalmopathy could be predicted prospectively was tested in an independent validation cohort made up of approximately 19 hyperthyroidism patients plus 17 patients who later progressed to ophthalmopathy. The paper describes TCR Vbeta CDR3 sequencing of 130 to 150 peripheral blood samples, made up of 43 ophthalmopathy patients, 70 to 75 hyperthyroidism patients and roughly 17 progressor patients. The approximately 98 discovery patients were randomly divided into training and test sets at a 7:3 ratio. Following sampling, methimazole starting at 30 mg daily was given to hyperthyroidism patients, and high-dose intravenous methylprednisolone was given to ophthalmopathy patients. Thyroid tissue and blood T-cell repertoires from about six Graves' hyperthyroidism patients were also compared in the study. A discovery cohort of about a hundred patients, roughly 43 with Graves' ophthalmopathy and approximately 55 with stable Graves' hyperthyroidism, was used to find distinguishing TCR V-J signatures. Points the paper makes about the study in general: Blood samples also contained most of the expanded thyroid clonotypes (frequency above 0.001), which suggests that blood repertoires may reflect thyroid immune responses. No statistical method was used to set the sample size in advance, and investigators knew the group allocation. In validation, the model predicted progression to ophthalmopathy with just under 71% sensitivity and 72% to 75% specificity, a median of 6.5 months before onset. In cross-validation, a model built on a 13 V-J signature told ophthalmopathy apart from stable hyperthyroidism with 85% to 90% sensitivity and roughly 83% specificity, and in testing the same model reached 80%/75%.

This clonotype was recorded a few times. The antigen this receptor binds is unknown. Base qualities are missing; no much larger clone stands one base away. Graves' hyperthyroidism was defined as stable when no progression to ophthalmopathy occurred over 18 months of follow-up. The hyperthyroidism patients were between 18 and 65 years old and newly diagnosed, with a disease duration of less than 2 months. The study excluded patients with uncontrolled infections, other autoimmune diseases, pregnancy or lactation. Diagnoses relied on clinical symptoms, serum thyroxine and TRAb, thyroid ultrasound and orbital computed tomography. PBMCs were separated from 10 ml of fresh peripheral blood using Ficoll-Paque density gradient centrifugation. Total RNA was extracted using Trizol reagent, and RNA quality was assessed on an Agilent 2100 Bioanalyzer. The TCR beta CDR3 regions were amplified from the RNA transcripts. The first round of RT-PCR for the TCR CDR3 was performed with the HTBI primer set and the Qiagen OneStep RT-PCR kit. The libraries were constructed in a second round of multiplex PCR and then size-selected and purified. The libraries were sequenced on an Illumina HiSeq2000 using paired-end 100 bp reads. The published analysis was carried out like this. SOAPnuke was used to process the raw data, throwing out any read that contained adapters or uncalled bases, had a mean Phred below 15, or lacked an exact constant-primer or identifier match. COPE v1.2.5 was used to merge high-quality paired reads, and clonotypes were defined as unique nucleotide sequences. MiTCR v1.1 was used to align the clonotypes against IMGT TRBV, TRBD and TRBJ reference segments. The analysis was restricted to V-J combinations with a frequency above 0.0001, which together covered 98% to 99.2% of the repertoires. The TCS score was defined as the ratio of F50 (clonal expansion) to E x V (chaos), calculated using BLOSUM62-based TCRdist between CDR3 peptides within each V-J. Welch's t-statistics and random forest reduced around 510 V-J features to 13, which were used in a naive Bayes classifier (R e1071). Using fastp trimming at Q25 and MiXCR clonotype assembly, TCRdb reanalyzed the public sequencing data and kept in-frame beta chains. Records with the same CDR3 protein are collapsed into one entry carrying the most frequent genes and DNA. TCRdb, rather than the study authors, made the V and J calls. In all, the sample holds hundreds of thousands of distinct CDR3 sequences, and about 17% of those were seen once. Less than 4.5% of the sample lies in the top ten.

The sequence derives from a woman in her twenties or thirties with Graves' hyperthyroidism. The specimen sequenced was blood.

The nucleotide sequence is TGTGCCACTTGGGACAGCTACAATGAGCAGTTCTTC. It encodes CATWDSYNEQFF. The receptor chain draws on TRBV24-1 and TRBJ2-1, with 7 central nucleotides matching TRBD1. The CDR3 has 12 amino acids, counting the end cysteine and phenylalanine. Solely the CDR3 DNA is kept, with 36 bases framed from the first base. CDR1 KGHDR and CDR2 SFDVKD are derived from the germline V gene. V has 10 bases trimmed and J has 3 bases trimmed; junction bases matching no gene number 2.